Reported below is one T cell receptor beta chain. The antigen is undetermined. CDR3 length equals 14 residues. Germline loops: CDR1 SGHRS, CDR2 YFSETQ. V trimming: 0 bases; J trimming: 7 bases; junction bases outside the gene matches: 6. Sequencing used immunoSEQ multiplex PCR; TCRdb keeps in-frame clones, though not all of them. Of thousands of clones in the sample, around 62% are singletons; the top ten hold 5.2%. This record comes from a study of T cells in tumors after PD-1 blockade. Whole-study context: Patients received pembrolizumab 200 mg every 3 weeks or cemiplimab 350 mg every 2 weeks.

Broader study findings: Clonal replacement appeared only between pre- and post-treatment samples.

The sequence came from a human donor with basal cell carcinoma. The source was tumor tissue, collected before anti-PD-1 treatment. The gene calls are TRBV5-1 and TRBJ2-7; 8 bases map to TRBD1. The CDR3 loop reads CASSLGTGTGEQYF. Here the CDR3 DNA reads TGCGCCAGCAGCTTGGGGACAGGGACTGGGGAGCAGTACTTC. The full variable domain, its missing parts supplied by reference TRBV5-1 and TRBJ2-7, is KAGVTQTPRYLIKTRGQQVTLSCSPISGHRSVSWYQQTPGQGLQFLFEYFSETQRNKGNFPGRFSGRQFSNSRSEMNVSTLELGDSALYLCASSLGTGTGEQYFGPGTRLTVT.